Only a few counts were recorded for the clone carrying this T cell receptor (beta chain). Per germline, CDR1 SGHAT and CDR2 FQNNGV. The CDR3 sequence is 17 residues long. The V end lost 2 bases, the J end lost 5 bases, and 21 bases lay between the germline ends. It was with a sample-barcoded 5' primer and a J-beta primer mix that a second PCR of about 7 to 12 cycles was run. Each CDR3 protein is one row after TCRdb ran MiXCR on the 5' RACE reads. This sample carries around 780,000 distinct CDR3 sequences, 20% to 30% of them seen once, and the ten largest clones take over 2.5%. The data originate from a study of blood T cells in healthy people across ages. This sample was also put to use in a study of T cells of mothers and their children. According to that study: Related and unrelated pairs show similar thymic shaping of TCR recombination output.

Sequenced material: blood. The chain combines TRBV11-2 with TRBJ2-5; D possibly uses TRBD1 or TRBD2 (5 bases each). This receptor was obtained from a boy aged 5-17 years in good health. CDR3 sequence reads: CASSLFAAGTAWETQYF. The CDR3 nucleotides are TGTGCCAGCAGCTTATTCGCGGCAGGGACCGCGTGGGAGACCCAGTACTTC.